Listed here are 10 T cell receptor beta chains from one sample, sequenced in a study of CD8 T cells in Susac syndrome. cDNA came from approximately 0.5 to 1 ug RNA primed by random hexamers. TCRdb re-derived calls from the immunoSEQ multiplex PCR reads in MiXCR, one entry per CDR3 protein. Among 150,000 or so distinct CDR3 sequences, just under 95% were seen once, and the ten largest hold more than 0.13%. Source material: CD4+ T cells from PBMCs. The source of these receptors is a human donor in good health.

This chain connects TRBV7-3 to TRBJ2-1; TRBD1 might be the D (6 bases). The CDR3 has 15 amino acids. Germline-derived CDR1 and CDR2 are SGHTA and FQGTGA. Trimming cost V 4 bases and J 0 bases, with 10 bases left between them. DNA for the CDR3: TGTGCCAGCAGCTCGACAGGTAGCTCCTACAATGAGCAGTTCTTC. It codes for CASSSTGSSYNEQFF.

The gene calls are TRBV9 and TRBJ2-2; 7 positions match TRBD2. J was trimmed by 4 bases and V by 0 bases; bases with no gene match: 6. From germline, CDR1 is SGDLS and CDR2 YYNGEE. The CDR3 has 16 residues. CDR3 region: CASSVAPAGSTGELFF. DNA of the CDR3: TGTGCCAGCAGCGTAGCTCCAGCGGGGTCCACCGGGGAGCTGTTTTTT.

This clonotype came up once. The chain has TRBV18 and TRBJ2-5, with 7 positions matching TRBD1. The V segment lost 2 bases and the J segment 2 bases; nucleotides outside the gene matches: 5. Germline values: CDR1 KGHSH, CDR2 LQKENI. The CDR3 runs 15 residues. The CDR3 DNA follows: TGTGCCAGCTCACCATGGGACAGCTTTCAAGAGACCCAGTACTTC. Translating gives CASSPWDSFQETQYF.

V is TRBV5-1 and J is TRBJ2-5, with TRBD1 as a possible D gene (5 bases). Trimming pared 4 bases from V and 2 bases from J, leaving 12 bases between. The germline CDR1 and CDR2 sequences are SGHRS and YFSETQ. The CDR3 has 14 residues. CDR3 coding DNA: TGCGCCAGCAGCCCGGACACGCTTCAAGAGACCCAGTACTTC. This translates into CASSPDTLQETQYF.

The CDR3 bases are TGTGCTAGCTCGGCGGCGCATACTAACTCTGGGGCCAACGTCCTGACTTTC. It codes for CASSAAHTNSGANVLTF. V gene TRBV4-2 combines with J gene TRBJ2-6; D is uncertain. This CDR3 has 17 residues. CDR1 and CDR2 from the germline V gene are LGHNA and YNFKEQ.

The genes are TRBV10-3 and TRBJ2-7; 7 bases match TRBD1. The CDR3 covers 15 residues. After removal of 3 bases from V and 5 bases from J, the junction contained 10 bases not matched to a gene. Germline CDR1 is ENHRY and CDR2 is SYGVKD. The DNA of the CDR3 is TGTGCCATCAGTGATTACAGGGGCCCCAGGGACGAGCAGTACTTC. It yields the protein CAISDYRGPRDEQYF.

The chain uses TRBV5-1 and TRBJ2-7; either TRBD1 or TRBD2 may supply D (5 bases each). Trimming removed 3 bases from V and 0 bases from J, with 10 bases in between. The CDR3 contains 14 residues. Germline loops: CDR1 SGHRS, CDR2 YFSETQ. The DNA of the CDR3 is TGCGCCAGCAGCTCCGGGACGGTCTCCTACGAGCAGTACTTC. Its translation: CASSSGTVSYEQYF.

The chain employs TRBV3-1 and TRBJ1-2; D is perhaps TRBD1 (6 bases). The CDR3 is made up of 15 amino acids. V gave up 4 bases and J gave up 0 bases, with 12 bases separating them. Looked up from germline, CDR1 is LGHDT and CDR2 is YNNKEL (reference sequence). The CDR3 nucleotides read TGTGCCAGCAGCCTATCGGCAGGGGCTAACTATGGCTACACCTTC. This gives the protein CASSLSAGANYGYTF.

The chain has TRBV29-1 and TRBJ1-4; D remains ambiguous. This CDR3 region has 11 residues. V was trimmed by 4 bases and J by 8 bases, leaving 8 bases between them. Per germline, CDR1 SQVTM and CDR2 ANQGSEA. The CDR3 sequence: CSVGRAEKLFF. CDR3 nucleotides: TGCAGCGTTGGGCGGGCGGAAAAACTGTTTTTT.

This chain links TRBV7-3 with TRBJ2-1; D is unresolved. CDR1 is SGHTA, CDR2 FQGTGA, per germline. The CDR3 has 14 residues. Trimming cost V 5 bases and J 8 bases, with 16 bases left between them. The CDR3 DNA reads TGTGCCAGCAGCCCCCGAAATAGGGCCGATGAGCAGTTCTTC. Amino acids: CASSPRNRADEQFF.